The 24 T cell receptor beta chains reported below all come from one sample, sequenced in a study of regulatory T cells in long-lasting Graves disease. Library construction for TCR beta used iRepertoire HTBI primers and Arm-PCR of CDR3 regions. MiXCR was run by TCRdb on the multiplex PCR reads, yielding one entry per CDR3 protein. The sample consists of about 460,000 distinct CDR3 sequences, 13% to 15% of them appearing once. Time point meaning: newly diagnosed GD, antithyroid drugs for less than 3 months. The authors made the TCR library using RNA they extracted from PBMCs. These sequences were also reported in another study, on T cells in Graves' hyperthyroidism and ophthalmopathy.

The material was peripheral blood mononuclear cells (PBMCs), obtained at new diagnosis, from a patient treated with antithyroid drugs. These receptors originate from a woman aged 45-59 years with Graves disease.

The rearrangement uses TRBV7-3 and TRBJ2-1, with 8 positions matching TRBD2. CDR3 length: 15 residues. Trimming took 6 bases from V and 9 from J; bases not matched to a gene: 13. Germline V gene sequence: CDR1 SGHTA, CDR2 FQGTGA. Here the CDR3 DNA reads TGTGCCAGCAGTAACTCGGGCGCGGGAGGTGGTGAGCAGTTCTTC. Its translation: CASSNSGAGGGEQFF. The complete variable domain, with remaining parts taken from reference TRBV7-3 and TRBJ2-1, reads GAGVSQTPSNKVTEKGKYVELRCDPISGHTALYWYRQSLGQGPEFLIYFQGTGAADDSGLPNDRFFAVRPEGSVSTLKIQRTERGDSAVYLCASSNSGAGGGEQFFGPGTRLTVL.

This clonotype was recorded at least ten times. The chain employs TRBV7-9 and TRBJ1-2; 7 bases line up with TRBD1. The germline V gene encodes CDR1 SEHNR and CDR2 FQNEAQ (reference sequence). This CDR3 has 14 residues. V was clipped by 4 bases and J by 7 bases; unmatched bases: 9. The CDR3 loop reads CASSSQTDRPGYTF. The CDR3 bases are TGTGCCAGCAGCTCCCAAACGGACAGGCCTGGCTACACCTTC.

This clonotype was detected ten times or more. This chain joins TRBV28 and TRBJ2-7, with D perhaps matching TRBD1 (6 bases). The CDR3 covers 13 residues. In germline, CDR1 is MDHEN, CDR2 SYDVKM. V was shortened by 8 bases and J by 2 bases, with 13 bases between the two germline ends. The CDR3 region is CASEDRFTYEQYF. In DNA form, the CDR3 reads TGTGCCAGCGAGGACAGATTCACCTACGAGCAGTACTTC.

This clonotype was counted at least ten times. V usage is TRBV19 and J usage is TRBJ2-1, with D tentatively TRBD1 or TRBD2 (5 bases each). Germline V gives CDR1 LNHDA, CDR2 SQIVND (reference sequence). The CDR3 has 15 amino acids. V lost 7 bases to trimming and J lost 9 bases, with 22 bases between them. CDR3 bases: TGTGCCAGTACACGGGACCACCCCTGGTGGGGTGAGCAGTTCTTC. Translation: CASTRDHPWWGEQFF. The full variable domain, completed using reference TRBV19 and TRBJ2-1, is DGGITQSPKYLFRKEGQNVTLSCEQNLNHDAMYWYRQDPGQGLRLIYYSQIVNDFQKGDIAEGYSVSREKKESFPLTVTSAQKNPTAFYLCASTRDHPWWGEQFFGPGTRLTVL.

This clonotype was recorded many times. V is TRBV6-1 and J is TRBJ1-2; D unclear. Germline V gene data show CDR1 as MNHNS and CDR2 as SASEGT. V was shortened by 1 base and J by 7 bases, with 10 bases between the two germline ends. There are 13 residues in the CDR3. CDR3 bases: TGTGCCAGCAGTGAAGTTACACGTGGTGGCTACACCTTC. Protein: CASSEVTRGGYTF.

A remark on this clonotype: A much larger clone lies one base from this, so it may be a read error. A read error is likely, as this CDR3 ends without the conserved phenylalanine or tryptophan. It is unclear where the CDR3 begins or ends on the DNA, so no DNA is shown, and the CDR3 is as TCRdb lists it. This chain uses TRBV3-1 with TRBJ2-3; the D call of TRBD1 is as the table states it, not checked on the DNA. Germline CDR1 is LGHDT and CDR2 is YNNKEL (reference sequence). The CDR3 spans 15 amino acids, including both terminal residues. CDR3: CASSQVSGGLDEQFL.

As regards this clonotype: A much larger clone is a single base away; this may be a read error. The chain has TRBV5-1 and TRBJ2-4; perhaps TRBD1 as D (6 bases). Between the trimmed V and J ends, which lost 4 bases and 7 bases, there was a span of 9 bases. This CDR3 has 12 amino acids. CDR1 is SGHRS, CDR2 YFSETQ, per germline. The CDR3 here is CASSVQGNIQYF. The CDR3 DNA is TGCGCCAGCAGCGTTCAGGGGAACATTCAGTACTTC.

In its sample, this clonotype was seen many times. The chain couples TRBV29-1 to TRBJ2-7; D gene uncertain. Germline lookup yields CDR1 SQVTM and CDR2 ANQGSEA. The CDR3 is 13 residues long. Trimming removed 1 base from V and 0 bases from J, with 7 bases in between. The CDR3 DNA reads as TGCAGCGTTGAAGTACAAAACTCCTACGAGCAGTACTTC. Its protein product is CSVEVQNSYEQYF.

This clonotype was detected only a few times. This sequence joins TRBV5-1 and TRBJ2-6; D unresolved. Germline lookup yields CDR1 SGHRS and CDR2 YFSETQ. The CDR3 extends over 15 amino acids. V was trimmed by 0 bases and J by 0 bases, leaving 4 bases between them. CDR3 in amino acids: CASSLASSGANVLTF. CDR3 in DNA: TGCGCCAGCAGCTTGGCCTCCTCTGGGGCCAACGTCCTGACTTTC.

V is TRBV29-1 and J is TRBJ2-3; D might be TRBD1 (5 bases). The ends were cut back, 6 bases at V and 3 bases at J, with 16 bases in the middle. Germline V lookup: CDR1 SQVTM, CDR2 ANQGSEA. The CDR3 length is 14 residues. In nucleotides, the CDR3 is TGCAGCGTCCTAGGGGCAGGGATGACAGATACGCAGTATTTT. It yields the protein CSVLGAGMTDTQYF.

The chain recombines TRBV28 with TRBJ2-5; D is uncertain. Trimming took 1 base from V and 5 from J, leaving 14 bases between them. The CDR3 length is 15 residues. Per the germline V gene, CDR1 is MDHEN and CDR2 is SYDVKM. The CDR3 sequence: CASSLSAGAGETQYF. CDR3 DNA: TGTGCCAGCAGTTTATCGGCCGGTGCCGGGGAGACCCAGTACTTC.

This clonotype occurred many times. The chain uses TRBV10-3 and TRBJ1-6, with D possibly being TRBD1 (5 bases). The CDR3 is 16 residues long. V was shortened by 6 bases and J by 0 bases, with 12 bases between the two germline ends. CDR1 is ENHRY and CDR2 is SYGVKD in the germline V gene. The CDR3 is CAIRPDTSSYNSPLHF. The DNA for the CDR3 is TGTGCCATCAGGCCGGACACAAGCTCCTATAATTCACCCCTCCACTTT.

On this clonotype itself: Its ends do not fully match the called genes, so a read error is possible. The chain recombines TRBV11-2 with TRBJ2-1; 9 positions agree with TRBD2. CDR1 is SGHAT, CDR2 FQNNGV, per germline. This CDR3 region has 16 residues. The chain's CDR3 is CASSFRVSGSDNGQFF. The CDR3 DNA follows: TGTGCCAGCAGCTTTCGGGTTAGCGGGAGTGACAATGGGCAGTTCTTC.

The chain is built from TRBV30 and TRBJ2-6; D is unclear. The V gene's germline CDR1 is GTSNPN and CDR2 SVGIG (reference sequence). The CDR3 contains 16 residues. The germline V and J ends were trimmed by 5 bases and 2 bases, with 16 bases remaining between them. CDR3 residues: CAWQRDGMPGANVLTF. In DNA, the CDR3 is TGTGCCTGGCAAAGGGATGGTATGCCTGGGGCCAACGTCCTGACTTTC.

This clonotype appeared many times. The CDR3 coding sequence is TGCGCCAGCAGCGCCCGACTAGCGGGCCGTACTGATACGCAGTATTTT. It is translated as CASSARLAGRTDTQYF. The V gene is TRBV5-1, the J gene TRBJ2-3; 10 positions agree with TRBD2. The junction had 11 bases not matched to a gene; V was cut back by 4 bases and J by 6 bases. The CDR3 contains 16 residues. CDR1 SGHRS and CDR2 YFSETQ come from the germline V gene.

Ten or more counts support this clonotype. The chain carries TRBV12-3 or TRBV12-4 and TRBJ2-5; D might be TRBD1 (6 bases). V was shortened by 3 bases and J by 1 base, with 9 bases between the two germline ends. The CDR3 loop spans 14 amino acids. CDR3 DNA: TGTGCCAGCAGTTTTTGGACAGTCCAAGAGACCCAGTACTTC. Translation: CASSFWTVQETQYF.

J is TRBJ1-1 and V is TRBV5-1; D possibly corresponds to TRBD1 (5 bases). The V gene's germline CDR1 is SGHRS and CDR2 YFSETQ. The CDR3 length is 14 residues. V was cut by 4 bases and J by 11 bases, with 21 bases left in between. The CDR3 region has the DNA TGCGCCAGCAGCGTTACCGGGACCTTACCTGCTGCTTTCTTT. Translated: CASSVTGTLPAAFF.

About this clonotype: It may be a read error: a sequence one base away is much more abundant. The CDR3 does not close with the conserved phenylalanine or tryptophan, likely indicating a read error. No DNA is shown, since the ends of the CDR3 on it are uncertain; the CDR3 is the one TCRdb lists. V and J are TRBV13 and TRBJ2-3; TRBD1, the table's D call, was not compared with the DNA. Germline values: CDR1 PRHDT, CDR2 FYEKMQ (reference sequence). From its first to its last residue, the CDR3 has 13 amino acids. The CDR3 here is CASSSAGGDEQYS.

Points on this clonotype: Its ends do not fully match the called genes, so a read error is possible. The chain joins TRBV29-1 to TRBJ1-3; D unclear. The CDR3 has 12 residues. Germline CDR1 reads SQVTM; CDR2 reads ANQGSEA. The CDR3 region has the DNA TGCAGCGTTGGGGCAGTAGGAAGCACCATATATTTT. The encoded protein is CSVGAVGSTIYF.

The sample holds a few counts of this clonotype. J is TRBJ1-6 and V is TRBV3-1; weak D call: TRBD1 (6 bases). Trimming shortened V by 4 bases and J by 4 bases, and 11 bases separated the two germline ends. This CDR3 spans 15 amino acids. The germline CDR1 and CDR2 sequences are LGHDT and YNNKEL (reference sequence). The CDR3 sequence is CASSPGDRYNSPLHF. For the CDR3, the DNA is TGTGCCAGCAGCCCAGGGGATCGGTATAATTCACCCCTCCACTTT.

The chain employs TRBV19 and TRBJ2-1; 12 nucleotides line up with TRBD2. V was clipped by 5 bases and J by 5 bases; unmatched bases: 4. The CDR3 contains 15 residues. Germline V gene data show CDR1 as LNHDA and CDR2 as SQIVND (reference sequence). The CDR3 DNA sequence: TGTGCCAGTAGTGTGACTAGCGGGAGCAACAATGAGCAGTTCTTC. This encodes CASSVTSGSNNEQFF. The whole variable domain, remainder taken from reference TRBV19 and TRBJ2-1, is DGGITQSPKYLFRKEGQNVTLSCEQNLNHDAMYWYRQDPGQGLRLIYYSQIVNDFQKGDIAEGYSVSREKKESFPLTVTSAQKNPTAFYLCASSVTSGSNNEQFFGPGTRLTVL.

A note on this clonotype: This may stem from a read error, because a much larger clone lies one nucleotide away. The CDR3 end shows no conserved phenylalanine or tryptophan, and so a read error is likely. The chain couples TRBV7-2 to TRBJ2-3; 7 nucleotides match TRBD2. Germline-derived CDR1 and CDR2 are SGHTA and FQGNSA. The CDR3 is made up of 15 amino acids. J lost 4 bases, V lost 5 bases, and 9 bases had no gene match. The CDR3 DNA reads TGTGCCAGCAGCCCTCGGGGGGACCTGTCAGATACGCAGTATTTG. Translated: CASSPRGDLSDTQYL.

This clonotype was recorded a few times. This chain joins TRBV25-1 and TRBJ2-5; tentative D call: TRBD2 (6 bases). With 6 bases removed from V and 5 bases from J, the gap between germline ends came to 19 bases. Per the germline V gene, CDR1 is MGHDK and CDR2 is SYGVNS. CDR3 length: 15 amino acids. The CDR3 loop is CASRGGRASAETQYF. The CDR3 DNA reads TGTGCCAGCAGGGGGGGAAGGGCTAGCGCGGAGACCCAGTACTTC.

This clonotype was recorded many times. The V gene is TRBV6-6, the J gene TRBJ1-1; D unresolved. The germline V gene encodes CDR1 MNHNY and CDR2 SVGAGI (reference sequence). The CDR3 runs to 14 residues. Between the trimmed V and J ends, which lost 0 bases and 1 base, there was a span of 6 bases. The CDR3 DNA reads TGTGCCAGCAGTTACTCGCTCCAGAACACTGAAGCTTTCTTT. This codes for CASSYSLQNTEAFF.